Listed here is a single TCR beta chain. The data were taken from a study of blood T cell repertoires in COVID-19. Original processing notes: Using reference gene primer amplification, nucleated cell counts were estimated. Method: immunoSEQ multiplex PCR; TCRdb's copy keeps in-frame clones and lacks some. Clone size and V and J calls were adopted from that table, with D and trimming inferred from the DNA. The sample lists roughly 100,000 clones; roughly 87% were seen once. This CDR3 has 14 amino acids. In germline, CDR1 is SGHAT, CDR2 FQNNGV. V gave up 6 bases and J gave up 2 bases; unmatched junction bases: 4.

The receptor's source is a woman between 50 and 59 years old with COVID-19, enrolled during active disease. The chain joins TRBV11-2 to TRBJ2-3; 8 bases are shared with TRBD2. The sequencing input was peripheral blood. As DNA, the CDR3 is TGTGCCAGCAGTCGGGGGGGAAACACAGATACGCAGTATTTT. Its protein product is CASSRGGNTDTQYF.